Below, 12 T cell receptor beta chains from the same sample are listed, as sequenced in a study of T cell responses to AZD1222 COVID-19 vaccine. Generated by immunoSEQ multiplex PCR, the TCRdb table keeps only in-frame clones and is missing some. The sample consists of about 92,000 clones, about 91% of them appearing once. The sample was peripheral blood, taken on day 0 of AZD1222 vaccination. These receptors were obtained from an adult in good health.

The DNA for the CDR3 is TGTGCCAGCAGGGCACAGTTGAACACCGGGGAGCTGTTTTTT. It codes for CASRAQLNTGELFF. The chain has TRBV6-4 and TRBJ2-2; D is unresolved. Germline V gene data show CDR1 as MRHNA and CDR2 as SNTAGT. V was pared by 6 bases and J by 1 base, with 9 bases between. This CDR3 spans 14 amino acids.

The gene calls are TRBV27 and TRBJ2-1; the D is unclear. Trimming left V 7 bases short and J 5 bases short, with 15 bases between. CDR3 length equals 14 residues. Germline assignment: CDR1 MNHEY and CDR2 SMNVEV (reference sequence). CDR3 protein: CASTPLAEHNEQFF. CDR3 nucleotide sequence: TGTGCCAGCACCCCGCTGGCGGAGCACAATGAGCAGTTCTTC.

In DNA, the CDR3 is TGTGCCAGCGCCTCGGACGGGGGGGCGGATGAGCAGTTCTTC. Protein product: CASASDGGADEQFF. This chain joins TRBV19 and TRBJ2-1, with 8 nucleotides matching TRBD2. This CDR3 contains 14 residues. Losses at the gene ends were 9 bases for V and 8 bases for J; bases not matched to a gene: 12. CDR1 and CDR2 (germline): LNHDA, SQIVND (reference sequence).

The rearrangement links TRBV5-1 to TRBJ1-2; D possibly corresponds to TRBD1 (5 bases). Trimming shortened V by 1 base and J by 1 base, and 8 bases separated the two germline ends. The CDR3 loop spans 14 amino acids. The germline CDR1 and CDR2 sequences are SGHRS and YFSETQ. CDR3 residues: CASSLSQGNYGYTF. In nucleotides, the CDR3 is TGCGCCAGCAGCTTGTCTCAGGGTAACTATGGCTACACCTTC.

The V gene is TRBV7-2, the J gene TRBJ1-2, with a weak D call TRBD1 (6 bases). V was clipped by 6 bases and J by 5 bases, with 13 bases between them. There are 13 residues in the CDR3. The germline gives CDR1 SGHTA, CDR2 FQGNSA. CDR3 sequence reads: CASSPDRGYGYTF. CDR3 DNA sequence: TGTGCCAGCAGTCCGGACAGAGGATATGGCTACACCTTC. Full variable domain (remainder filled in from reference TRBV7-2 and TRBJ1-2): GAGVSQSPSNKVTEKGKDVELRCDPISGHTALYWYRQSLGQGLEFLIYFQGNSAPDKSGLPSDRFSAERTGGSVSTLTIQRTQQEDSAVYLCASSPDRGYGYTFGSGTRLTVV.

This chain links TRBV5-6 with TRBJ1-4, with 8 bases identical to TRBD1. The CDR3 loop spans 16 amino acids. The V gene's germline CDR1 is SGHDT and CDR2 YYEEEE. Germline trimming cut 6 bases from V and 5 bases from J; bases unmatched to any gene: 12. In DNA, the CDR3 is TGTGCCAGCACTTTGTGGGGGACAGGCCGAAATGAAAAACTGTTTTTT. As protein: CASTLWGTGRNEKLFF.

This chain connects TRBV7-3 to TRBJ2-7; D may correspond to TRBD1 or TRBD2 (6 bases each). Trimming shortened V by 5 bases and J by 0 bases, and 14 bases separated the two germline ends. CDR1 SGHTA and CDR2 FQGTGA come from the germline V gene. The CDR3 spans 15 residues. The CDR3 DNA reads TGTGCCAGCAGCCGGGGGCGGGTCGGCTCCTACGAGCAGTACTTC. Its translation: CASSRGRVGSYEQYF.

The V call is TRBV5-1, the J call TRBJ1-5; D remains unclear. Looked up from germline, CDR1 is SGHRS and CDR2 is YFSETQ. The CDR3 runs 15 residues. V gave up 0 bases and J gave up 4 bases, with 11 bases separating them. The CDR3 DNA sequence: TGCGCCAGCAGCTTGGGGCCGGGAAAAAATCAGCCCCAGCATTTT. This sequence encodes CASSLGPGKNQPQHF. Full variable domain (missing parts from reference TRBV5-1 and TRBJ1-5): KAGVTQTPRYLIKTRGQQVTLSCSPISGHRSVSWYQQTPGQGLQFLFEYFSETQRNKGNFPGRFSGRQFSNSRSEMNVSTLELGDSALYLCASSLGPGKNQPQHFGDGTRLSIL.

The genes are TRBV28 and TRBJ2-2; 13 bases are shared with TRBD2. CDR3 length equals 18 residues. The germline gives CDR1 MDHEN, CDR2 SYDVKM. The V gene end was trimmed by 4 bases and the J gene end by 4 bases; junction bases not matched to a gene: 9. CDR3 in DNA: TGTGCCAGCAGTTCCACCCTTGGACTAGCGGGAGCCACCGGGGAGCTGTTTTTT. Amino acids: CASSSTLGLAGATGELFF.

V and J are TRBV28 and TRBJ1-4, with a weak D call TRBD1 (5 bases). CDR1 is MDHEN and CDR2 is SYDVKM in the germline V gene. The length of the CDR3 is 16 residues. V was cut by 5 bases and J by 3 bases, with 16 bases left in between. In nucleotides, the CDR3 is TGTGCCAGCAGTCCCTCTTCAGGGATGCCTAATGAAAAACTGTTTTTT. Translation gives CASSPSSGMPNEKLFF.

This sequence joins TRBV5-1 and TRBJ1-1, with 8 bases lining up with TRBD1. The CDR3 has 13 residues. Looked up from germline, CDR1 is SGHRS and CDR2 is YFSETQ. The ends lost 4 bases at V and 5 bases at J; junction bases unmatched: 4. CDR3 protein: CASSPDRGTEAFF. CDR3 in DNA: TGCGCCAGCAGCCCCGACAGGGGTACTGAAGCTTTCTTT.

V usage is TRBV15 and J usage is TRBJ1-4, with D perhaps TRBD1 (6 bases). Germline V gives CDR1 LNHNV, CDR2 YYDKDF (reference sequence). V was trimmed by 3 bases and J by 4 bases, leaving 15 bases between them. This CDR3 comprises 16 residues. CDR3 nucleotides: TGTGCCACCAGCAGGCAGACAGGACAGAGTAATGAAAAACTGTTTTTT. Its protein product is CATSRQTGQSNEKLFF.